This T cell receptor (beta chain) was obtained from a study of regulatory T cells in long-lasting Graves disease. This clonotype has a count of ten or more. Time point in this sample: persistent/refractory GD, antithyroid drugs over 5 years with positive TRAb. RNA isolated from PBMCs was used to make the TCR library. Peripheral blood, roughly 8.1 milliliters of it, was drawn into EDTA tubes. Both iRepertoire HTBI primers and Arm-PCR of CDR3 regions were used to build the TCR beta libraries. Each CDR3 protein gets one entry after TCRdb re-called the multiplex PCR reads with MiXCR. The sample holds some 420,000 distinct CDR3 sequences, around a fifth seen once. The CDR3 is made up of 12 amino acids. CDR1 MDHEN and CDR2 SYDVKM come from the germline V gene. Trimming stripped 8 bases from V and 8 bases from J, with 12 bases between.

The chain has TRBV28 and TRBJ1-4, with a weak D call TRBD1 (5 bases). This sequence originates from a female donor with Graves disease. This material consisted of peripheral blood mononuclear cells (PBMCs), taken when the disease was refractory, from a patient treated with antithyroid drugs. CDR3 sequence (DNA): TGTGCCAGCGGAGGTCGGGGGGAAAAACTGTTTTTT. This gives the protein CASGGRGEKLFF.